This T cell receptor beta chain was obtained from a study of blood T cell repertoires in COVID-19. The length of the CDR3 is 12 residues. The germline V gene has CDR1 MNHEY and CDR2 SVGAGI. V dropped 5 bases and J dropped 3 bases, with 6 bases sitting between them. Authors' methods: For nucleated cells, counts were estimated from reference gene primer amplification. Measured with immunoSEQ multiplex PCR; TCRdb has only the in-frame clones, and not every one. From that table come the V and J calls and clone size; the DNA was used to work out D and trimming. The data contain about 250,000 clones, around 87% of them seen just once; the ten biggest clones take up roughly 1.6%.

The sequence was obtained from a woman aged 50 to 60 who had recovered from COVID-19. This rearrangement joins TRBV6-5 to TRBJ2-3; no definite D call. The sequencing input was PBMCs or T cells enriched from blood (not recorded which). The DNA of the CDR3 is TGTGCCAGCAGTCCATTTACAGATACGCAGTATTTT. It is translated as CASSPFTDTQYF.